The 22 T cell receptor beta chains listed next were all sequenced from one sample in a study of T cell responses to AZD1222 COVID-19 vaccine. TCRdb keeps only in-frame clones here, not all; method: immunoSEQ multiplex PCR. The sample lists 95,000 to 150,000 clones; 92% were seen once. Here the sequenced sample was peripheral blood, taken on day 0 of AZD1222 vaccination. The source of these receptors is an adult in good health.

The chain links TRBV7-6 to TRBJ1-3, with a tentative D call TRBD1 (6 bases). The CDR3 is made up of 15 amino acids. The V end was cut by 1 base, the J end by 2 bases, with 9 bases between. CDR1 is SGHVS and CDR2 is FNYEAQ in the germline V gene. The CDR3 DNA reads TGTGCCAGCAGCTTAGAGGGGGACACTGGAAACACCATATATTTT. Translation: CASSLEGDTGNTIYF.

The V call is TRBV19, the J call TRBJ1-1; D remains ambiguous. Deletions cut 1 base from V and 5 bases from J, with 8 bases between. The CDR3 totals 13 residues. The germline V gene has CDR1 LNHDA and CDR2 SQIVND (reference sequence). The CDR3 region has the DNA TGTGCCAGTAGTATAGTTCGGGAGACTGAAGCTTTCTTT. This gives the protein CASSIVRETEAFF.

The CDR3 sequence is CASSQTPGRTAGETQYF. The CDR3 DNA is TGCGCCAGCAGCCAGACCCCCGGTCGGACCGCTGGAGAGACCCAGTACTTC. V gene TRBV4-3 combines with J gene TRBJ2-5; unclear D gene. Deletions cut 3 bases from V and 4 bases from J, with 21 bases between. The CDR3 covers 17 residues. CDR1 and CDR2 (germline): LGHNA, YSLEER.

This chain joins TRBV14 and TRBJ1-1, with D unresolved. This CDR3 has 13 residues. Trimming stripped 3 bases from V and 4 bases from J, with 9 bases between. Germline CDR1 reads SGHDN; CDR2 reads FVKESK. The CDR3 protein is CASSHDGVTEAFF. The CDR3 DNA follows: TGTGCCAGCAGCCACGACGGAGTCACTGAAGCTTTCTTT.

V usage is TRBV2 and J usage is TRBJ2-1, with D perhaps matching TRBD2 (6 bases). CDR1 SNHLY and CDR2 FYNNEI come from the germline V gene. This CDR3 contains 16 residues. V was clipped by 7 bases and J by 11 bases, with 27 bases between them. CDR3 in DNA: TGTGCCAGCACCGAAGAGCAGGGAGGTTCCGTTAATCAGCAGTTCTTC. Translated: CASTEEQGGSVNQQFF.

This sequence joins TRBV19 and TRBJ1-2; D may be TRBD1 (6 bases). The CDR3 contains 13 residues. Trimming removed 4 bases from V and 3 bases from J, with 9 bases in between. Germline V gene sequence: CDR1 LNHDA, CDR2 SQIVND (reference sequence). The CDR3 region is CASSTYRDYGYTF. The CDR3 DNA reads as TGTGCCAGTAGTACCTACAGGGACTATGGCTACACCTTC.

V gene TRBV6-6 combines with J gene TRBJ1-1; D not resolved. The CDR3 extends over 13 amino acids. Germline V gene lookup returns CDR1 MNHNY and CDR2 SVGAGI (reference sequence). Trimming shortened V by 6 bases and J by 1 base, and 9 bases separated the two germline ends. The CDR3 DNA reads TGTGCCAGCAGCCGCAACGGGAACACTGAAGCTTTCTTT. Protein sequence: CASSRNGNTEAFF.

The gene calls are TRBV24-1 and TRBJ1-5; 7 bases line up with TRBD1. Germline V gene data show CDR1 as KGHDR and CDR2 as SFDVKD. With V trimmed by 2 bases and J by 3 bases, 3 bases remained unmatched. This CDR3 comprises 15 residues. The CDR3 here is CATSDSTGDNQPQHF. Written as DNA, the CDR3 is TGTGCCACCAGTGATTCAACAGGGGACAATCAGCCCCAGCATTTT.

The chain employs TRBV10-2 and TRBJ1-2; D unclear. This CDR3 spans 14 amino acids. The V end lost 4 bases, the J end lost 4 bases, and 13 bases lay between the germline ends. The V gene's germline CDR1 is WSHSY and CDR2 SAAADI. The CDR3 here is CASSVGSTIYGYTF. CDR3 coding DNA: TGCGCCAGCAGTGTGGGCAGTACTATCTATGGCTACACCTTC.

The chain has TRBV7-8 and TRBJ1-1, with 7 positions matching TRBD1. J gave up 1 base and V 5 bases, and 7 bases lay outside the gene matches. The CDR3 totals 15 residues. The germline V gene encodes CDR1 SGHVS and CDR2 FQNEAQ. The CDR3 DNA is TGTGCCAGCAGCCCCCAGGGGGTGGGGAACACTGAAGCTTTCTTT. Translating gives CASSPQGVGNTEAFF.

V and J are TRBV30 and TRBJ2-1, with D perhaps assigned TRBD1 or TRBD2 (5 bases each). The CDR3 totals 17 residues. Trimming took off 6 bases at V and 5 bases at J, with 26 bases between the two ends. Germline values: CDR1 GTSNPN, CDR2 SVGIG (reference sequence). The CDR3 is CACLALARGVQNNEQFF. Written as DNA, the CDR3 is TGTGCCTGTCTTGCGCTAGCCCGAGGGGTTCAGAACAATGAGCAGTTCTTC.

The chain has TRBV19 and TRBJ1-2; 8 nucleotides match TRBD1. This CDR3 region has 16 residues. Germline V gene lookup returns CDR1 LNHDA and CDR2 SQIVND (reference sequence). V lost 5 bases to trimming and J lost 4 bases; unmatched junction nucleotides: 12. This CDR3 reads CASSPFGQGEIYGYTF. The CDR3, as DNA: TGTGCCAGTAGTCCGTTCGGACAGGGCGAAATCTATGGCTACACCTTC. The whole variable domain, filled in from reference TRBV19 and TRBJ1-2, reads DGGITQSPKYLFRKEGQNVTLSCEQNLNHDAMYWYRQDPGQGLRLIYYSQIVNDFQKGDIAEGYSVSREKKESFPLTVTSAQKNPTAFYLCASSPFGQGEIYGYTFGSGTRLTVV.

The chain is built from TRBV6-5 and TRBJ1-1, with 10 bases aligning to TRBD1. Germline CDR1 and CDR2: MNHEY and SVGAGI. The CDR3 is 16 residues long. V shed 3 bases and J 6 bases; nucleotides not matched to a gene: 10. CDR3 amino acids: CASSYGGGQGYSEAFF. DNA for the CDR3: TGTGCCAGCAGTTATGGCGGGGGACAGGGGTATTCTGAAGCTTTCTTT.

This clone was seen a few times. The chain joins TRBV3-1 (or the pseudogene TRBV3-2) to TRBJ2-5, with TRBD2 matching 16 bases. After removal of 1 base from V and 4 bases from J, the junction contained 6 bases not matched to a gene. CDR3 size: 18 residues. The germline gives CDR1 LGHDT, CDR2 YNNKEL (reference sequence). The CDR3 reads CASSQVGLAGGPRETQYF. CDR3 sequence (DNA): TGTGCCAGCAGCCAAGTGGGACTAGCGGGGGGGCCTAGAGAGACCCAGTACTTC.

The chain carries TRBV11-2 and TRBJ2-7, with 13 positions matching TRBD2. Trimming at V came to 3 bases and at J to 9 bases, leaving 5 bases not matched to a gene. The CDR3 consists of 14 residues. The germline CDR1 and CDR2 sequences are SGHAT and FQNNGV. In nucleotides, the CDR3 is TGTGCCAGCAGCTTTGGACTAGCGGGAGATGTGCAGTACGTC. The encoded protein is CASSFGLAGDVQYV.

The V call is TRBV28, the J call TRBJ1-2; D perhaps matches TRBD1 (6 bases). Trimming left V 7 bases short and J 4 bases short, with 10 bases between. Germline lookup yields CDR1 MDHEN and CDR2 SYDVKM. The CDR3 is made up of 12 amino acids. CDR3 nucleotides: TGTGCCAGCACCGGGGGGCCCTATGGCTACACCTTC. Protein sequence: CASTGGPYGYTF.

V and J are TRBV4-1 and TRBJ2-1; no reliable D call. Germline CDR1 MGHRA, CDR2 YSYEKL. Trimming removed 1 base from V and 3 bases from J, with 1 base in between. The CDR3 runs 12 residues. The CDR3 DNA reads TGCGCCAGCAGCCAAGTCTACAATGAGCAGTTCTTC. It is translated as CASSQVYNEQFF.

CDR3 sequence reads: CASSLDRGLSDEAFF. The DNA for the CDR3 is TGTGCCAGCAGTCTGGACAGGGGGCTGAGCGACGAAGCTTTCTTT. V and J are TRBV6-5 and TRBJ1-1; 11 bases match TRBD1. Germline trimming cut 5 bases from V and 8 bases from J; bases unmatched to any gene: 10. Germline CDR1 reads MNHEY; CDR2 reads SVGAGI. This CDR3 is built from 15 residues.

The genes are TRBV2 and TRBJ1-2, with a tentative D call TRBD1 (5 bases). This CDR3 has 14 residues. Deletions cut 6 bases from V and 4 bases from J, with 15 bases between. CDR1 is SNHLY, CDR2 FYNNEI, per germline. The CDR3 loop is CASRGEVSSYGYTF. CDR3 DNA sequence: TGTGCCAGCAGGGGGGAGGTGTCGTCCTATGGCTACACCTTC.

The chain is built from TRBV27 and TRBJ1-2; TRBD1 matches 7 bases. Trimming took 7 bases from V and 1 from J; bases not matched to a gene: 9. This CDR3 contains 15 residues. CDR1 and CDR2 (germline): MNHEY, SMNVEV (reference sequence). CDR3 sequence reads: CASTRTGEGNYGYTF. The CDR3 region has the DNA TGTGCCAGCACCCGCACAGGGGAGGGTAACTATGGCTACACCTTC.

This clone showed up just once. The chain employs TRBV4-3 and TRBJ1-1; D gene ambiguous. CDR3 length: 12 amino acids. V was pared by 0 bases and J by 4 bases, with 3 bases between. Germline V lookup: CDR1 LGHNA, CDR2 YSLEER. CDR3 in DNA: TGCGCCAGCAGCCAAGATAGCACTGAAGCTTTCTTT. Translated, it gives CASSQDSTEAFF.

This chain uses TRBV2 with TRBJ1-5; 9 nucleotides match TRBD1. V shed 8 bases and J 5 bases; nucleotides not matched to a gene: 7. This CDR3 is built from 14 residues. In germline, CDR1 is SNHLY, CDR2 FYNNEI. CDR3 sequence reads: CASGPGTGYQPQHF. DNA for the CDR3: TGTGCCAGCGGGCCAGGGACAGGGTATCAGCCCCAGCATTTT.